The clone carrying this T cell receptor beta chain was seen only once. Its antigen is still unknown. Method: immunoSEQ multiplex PCR; TCRdb's copy keeps in-frame clones and lacks some. Of some 200,000 clones listed, 75% to 95% are singletons. This sample is drawn from a study of cytomegalovirus exposure and HLA in healthy donors. General observations from the study: There were a few CMV-associated chains whose specificity for CMV antigens was confirmed in vitro. Cytomegalovirus status was reportedly diagnosed by the classifier with high specificity and sensitivity.

Germline CDR1 and CDR2: GTSNPN and SVGIG (reference sequence). CDR3 length: 16 amino acids. Trimming pared 5 bases from V and 4 bases from J, leaving 21 bases between. The sequence derives from a woman between 18 and 29 years old in good health and CMV-seronegative. The sequenced material came from PBMCs. The chain carries TRBV30 and TRBJ1-3; weak D call: TRBD1 (6 bases). This CDR3 reads CAWGRGTSPFGNTIYF. DNA of the CDR3: TGTGCCTGGGGAAGGGGGACCTCCCCGTTCGGAAACACCATATATTTT.